A single sample is the source of the 6 T cell receptor beta chains below, sequenced in a study of post-analysis software for immune sequencing data. Study-wide results and caveats: Five TRBV segments were significantly more frequent in patients than in controls. TRBV5-6, TRBV5-1 and TRBV20-1 were among these segments.

Unique molecular identifiers were carried by the TCR beta cDNA libraries. TCRdb called the PCR reads again in MiXCR, with one record for every CDR3 protein. Among about 820,000 distinct CDR3 sequences listed, approximately 53% were seen once. These receptors are not linked to any known antigen. Input material: blood. Every receptor here comes from a girl aged 10 to 17 with multiple sclerosis.

The chain joins TRBV20-1 to TRBJ2-5; 10 nucleotides line up with TRBD1. After removal of 2 bases from V and 3 bases from J, the junction contained 3 bases not matched to a gene. Looked up from germline, CDR1 is DFQATT and CDR2 is SNEGSKA (reference sequence). The CDR3 totals 14 residues. In DNA form, the CDR3 reads TGCAGTGCTAGAAGGGGACAGGGGAAAGAGACCCAGTACTTC. Amino acid sequence: CSARRGQGKETQYF.

This chain joins TRBV12-3 or TRBV12-4 and TRBJ2-7; TRBD1 agrees at 7 bases. The V segment lost 1 base and the J segment 2 bases; nucleotides outside the gene matches: 8. CDR3 length: 16 amino acids. The CDR3 spells CASSLVVGTATYEQYF. CDR3 nucleotides: TGTGCCAGCAGTTTAGTTGTAGGGACAGCAACCTACGAGCAGTACTTC.

A word on this clonotype: At one end, the junction sequence differs from germline, possibly due to a read error. J is TRBJ1-5 and V is TRBV6-5, with D possibly TRBD1 on 6 matching bases. The length of the CDR3 is 16 residues. Germline CDR1 MNHEY, CDR2 SVGAGI. The CDR3 DNA follows: TGTGCCAGCAGGTCCCTCACAGGGTACCTTAATCGGCCCCAGCATTTT. Protein sequence: CASRSLTGYLNRPQHF.

This clonotype was detected only a few times. The genes are TRBV12-5 and TRBJ2-7, with D perhaps TRBD1 (5 bases). This CDR3 is 15 amino acids long. The germline CDR1 and CDR2 sequences are LGHNT and FRNRAP. The V end was cut by 1 base, the J end by 6 bases, with 16 bases between. CDR3 amino acids: CASGLGRAPVGEQYF. The CDR3 DNA follows: TGTGCTAGTGGTTTGGGCAGGGCCCCTGTTGGCGAGCAGTACTTC.

The rearrangement links TRBV7-2 to TRBJ2-3; no reliable D call. Between the trimmed V and J ends, which lost 3 bases and 4 bases, there was a span of 8 bases. The CDR3 spans 13 residues. Germline CDR1 SGHTA, CDR2 FQGNSA. This CDR3 is CASSFRSSDTQYF. DNA of the CDR3: TGTGCCAGCAGCTTTAGGTCTTCAGATACGCAGTATTTT. The variable domain in full, completed from reference TRBV7-2 and TRBJ2-3, reads GAGVSQSPSNKVTEKGKDVELRCDPISGHTALYWYRQSLGQGLEFLIYFQGNSAPDKSGLPSDRFSAERTGGSVSTLTIQRTQQEDSAVYLCASSFRSSDTQYFGPGTRLTVL.

The V and J genes are TRBV10-1 and TRBJ2-1; no definite D call. The V end was cut by 0 bases, the J end by 14 bases, with 11 bases between. The CDR3 totals 12 residues. Germline V gives CDR1 WNHNN, CDR2 SYGVQD (reference sequence). This CDR3 is CASSESTVGKFF. The CDR3 DNA sequence: TGCGCCAGCAGTGAGTCGACTGTGGGGAAGTTCTTC.